This entry lists 27 T cell receptor beta chains sequenced from one sample in a study of shared clonotypes between healthy human individuals. The assay was immunoSEQ multiplex PCR, and TCRdb's table has in-frame clones only and misses some. The sample has approximately 480,000 clones, 60% to 80% seen once. Material: PBMCs. The receptors shown here come from a woman aged 40 to 50 in good health. Some clones in this sample may be carry-over from other donors' samples.

The chain couples TRBV30 to TRBJ2-7, with 9 positions matching TRBD1. Unmatched junction bases numbered 3, after V lost 5 bases and J lost 4 bases. The CDR3 loop spans 12 amino acids. Germline values: CDR1 GTSNPN, CDR2 SVGIG (reference sequence). The CDR3 here is CAWGTGRYEQYF. The CDR3 nucleotides read TGTGCCTGGGGGACAGGGAGGTACGAGCAGTACTTC.

The chain combines TRBV29-1 with TRBJ1-2; a weak D match, TRBD1 (5 bases). V was pared by 1 base and J by 7 bases, with 10 bases between. The CDR3 length is 12 residues. Germline V gene lookup returns CDR1 SQVTM and CDR2 ANQGSEA. CDR3 sequence: CSVEAGFGGYTF. CDR3 nucleotide sequence: TGCAGCGTTGAAGCAGGGTTCGGTGGCTACACCTTC.

This clone has more than one count but fewer than ten. Other nucleotide sequences from this sample produce the same CDR3. This chain's CDR3 is CASSIGAATDTQYF. Here the CDR3 DNA reads TGTGCCAGTAGTATAGGAGCCGCCACAGATACGCAGTATTTT. The V gene is TRBV19, the J gene TRBJ2-3; D remains unclear. The CDR3 spans 14 residues. Germline V gene lookup returns CDR1 LNHDA and CDR2 SQIVND (reference sequence). V lost 1 base and J lost 2, with 7 bases in between.

The rearrangement links TRBV11-2 to TRBJ1-3; D remains unclear. The germline CDR1 and CDR2 sequences are SGHAT and FQNNGV. V was trimmed by 3 bases and J by 2 bases, leaving 11 bases between them. This CDR3 comprises 15 residues. In nucleotides, the CDR3 is TGTGCCAGCAGCTTGAAGTTTGAAGCTGGAAACACCATATATTTT. The encoded protein is CASSLKFEAGNTIYF.

The rearrangement uses TRBV6-1 and TRBJ2-6; 7 bases fit TRBD2. The CDR3 runs to 21 residues. V was pared by 1 base and J by 4 bases, with 19 bases of the junction left unmatched. Looked up from germline, CDR1 is MNHNS and CDR2 is SASEGT. CDR3 coding DNA: TGTGCCAGCAGTGAAGTTCCGACAAGGGACTTCGGGAGGCCCGGGGCCAACGTCCTGACTTTC. Translating gives CASSEVPTRDFGRPGANVLTF.

This sequence joins TRBV29-1 and TRBJ2-7; 10 bases fit TRBD2. Looked up from germline, CDR1 is SQVTM and CDR2 is ANQGSEA. V lost 3 bases and J lost 0; bases outside the gene matches: 2. CDR3 length: 14 residues. The CDR3 here is CSVDASGSSYEQYF. CDR3 in DNA: TGCAGCGTTGATGCTAGCGGGAGCTCCTACGAGCAGTACTTC.

Remarks on this clone: Other DNA sequences in this sample translate to the same CDR3. V gene TRBV28 combines with J gene TRBJ2-7, with TRBD1 matching 7 bases. The V gene's germline CDR1 is MDHEN and CDR2 SYDVKM. J gave up 0 bases and V 6 bases, and 5 bases lay outside the gene matches. This CDR3 region has 14 residues. The DNA for the CDR3 is TGTGCCAGCAGCTCCGGGACAGTCTCCTACGAGCAGTACTTC. Amino acids: CASSSGTVSYEQYF.

V is TRBV29-1 and J is TRBJ2-1; weak D call: TRBD1 (7 bases). The germline V gene has CDR1 SQVTM and CDR2 ANQGSEA. The CDR3 contains 15 residues. Trimming shortened V by 6 bases and J by 1 base, and 16 bases separated the two germline ends. Here the CDR3 reads CSVQGGPTSYNEQFF. In DNA form, the CDR3 reads TGCAGCGTCCAGGGGGGCCCCACATCCTACAATGAGCAGTTCTTC.

This clone was observed a single time. The V gene is TRBV7-8, the J gene TRBJ2-7; TRBD2 agrees at 8 bases. Germline V gene sequence: CDR1 SGHVS, CDR2 FQNEAQ. The CDR3 has 18 residues. Germline trimming cut 5 bases from V and 0 bases from J; bases unmatched to any gene: 15. CDR3 nucleotides: TGTGCCAGCAGCCAAAGGGTGAGCGGGAGTGGGGGCTCCTACGAGCAGTACTTC. Translating it yields CASSQRVSGSGGSYEQYF.

The chain joins TRBV4-3 to TRBJ1-2; TRBD1 is a possible D gene (5 bases). This CDR3 is 15 amino acids long. Between the trimmed V and J ends, which lost 1 base and 2 bases, there was a span of 11 bases. In germline, CDR1 is LGHNA, CDR2 YSLEER. In nucleotides, the CDR3 is TGCGCCAGCAGCCAAGGAGGACAAGGAAACTATGGCTACACCTTC. It is translated as CASSQGGQGNYGYTF.

This rearrangement joins TRBV6-5 to TRBJ2-1, with TRBD2 matching 10 bases. The germline gives CDR1 MNHEY, CDR2 SVGAGI. With 8 bases clipped from V and 5 bases from J, the junction kept 9 bases outside the gene matches. CDR3 length: 15 residues. CDR3 residues: CASAKREGLHNEQFF. The CDR3 coding sequence is TGTGCCAGCGCAAAGCGGGAGGGCCTCCACAATGAGCAGTTCTTC.

The V call is TRBV5-1, the J call TRBJ2-1; TRBD2 aligns across 8 bases. The CDR3 consists of 15 residues. The trim removed 2 bases at V and 8 bases at J, leaving 9 bases unmatched. The germline V gene encodes CDR1 SGHRS and CDR2 YFSETQ. CDR3 residues: CASSFRGGRRDEQFF. CDR3 nucleotide sequence: TGCGCCAGCAGCTTTAGGGGCGGGAGGAGGGATGAGCAGTTCTTC.

V gene TRBV10-3 combines with J gene TRBJ2-2; TRBD2 aligns across 9 bases. Germline-derived CDR1 and CDR2 are ENHRY and SYGVKD. Trimming took 0 bases from V and 7 from J; bases not matched to a gene: 12. This CDR3 comprises 18 residues. The CDR3: CAISESTGGRASIGELFF. The CDR3 coding sequence is TGTGCCATCAGTGAGTCGACTGGCGGGAGGGCCTCAATCGGGGAGCTGTTTTTT.

Note on this clone: The sample holds other DNA sequences that translate to the same CDR3. The V gene is TRBV30, the J gene TRBJ1-1; no definite D call. V was trimmed by 2 bases and J by 0 bases, leaving 4 bases between them. This CDR3 spans 12 amino acids. Looked up from germline, CDR1 is GTSNPN and CDR2 is SVGIG (reference sequence). CDR3 amino acids: CAWSRMNTEAFF. The CDR3 DNA reads as TGTGCCTGGAGTAGGATGAACACTGAAGCTTTCTTT.

The gene calls are TRBV10-3 and TRBJ1-1, with D perhaps TRBD1 (6 bases). The V and J ends lost 0 bases and 5 bases respectively, with 10 bases between them. Germline V lookup: CDR1 ENHRY, CDR2 SYGVKD. The CDR3 runs to 14 residues. For the CDR3, the DNA is TGTGCCATCAGTGAGTCAGGGGGAGAGACTGAAGCTTTCTTT. This translates into CAISESGGETEAFF.

This chain links TRBV18 with TRBJ2-5, with a weak D call TRBD2 (6 bases). The V and J ends lost 0 bases and 4 bases respectively, with 18 bases between them. Per germline, CDR1 KGHSH and CDR2 LQKENI. The CDR3 loop spans 17 amino acids. CDR3 loop: CASSPPGRTPEGETQYF. The CDR3 bases are TGTGCCAGCTCACCACCGGGGAGGACTCCCGAGGGAGAGACCCAGTACTTC.

The table lists this clone with a few counts. The DNA of the CDR3 is TGTGCCAGCAGTTTTCTAGGAGGCCGGGAGCTGTTTTTT. This translates into CASSFLGGRELFF. The J gene is TRBJ2-2, the V gene TRBV28; possible D gene TRBD2, 5 bases. Deletions cut 3 bases from V and 9 bases from J, with 11 bases between. Germline V gives CDR1 MDHEN, CDR2 SYDVKM. The CDR3 covers 13 residues.

The chain carries TRBV6-5 and TRBJ1-2; the D gene is possibly TRBD1 (5 bases). Germline V gene sequence: CDR1 MNHEY, CDR2 SVGAGI. The V and J ends lost 7 bases and 2 bases respectively, with 8 bases between them. The CDR3 covers 12 residues. In nucleotides, the CDR3 is TGTGCCAGCATGGGGGAAAACTATGGCTACACCTTC. This codes for CASMGENYGYTF.

V gene TRBV5-1 combines with J gene TRBJ2-7; 10 bases line up with TRBD2. The trim removed 4 bases at V and 6 bases at J, leaving 16 bases unmatched. The CDR3 is made up of 17 amino acids. CDR1 is SGHRS, CDR2 YFSETQ, per germline. The CDR3 bases are TGCGCCAGCAGCCCCGGGGCACTAGCGGGATTTTCGGGCGAGCAGTACTTC. Its translation is CASSPGALAGFSGEQYF.

The chain uses TRBV30 and TRBJ1-4; 9 bases agree with TRBD1. The CDR3 sequence is 16 residues long. Germline CDR1 and CDR2: GTSNPN and SVGIG (reference sequence). The junction had 10 bases not matched to a gene; V was cut back by 0 bases and J by 8 bases. CDR3 in amino acids: CAWSVPRDREREKLFF. The DNA for the CDR3 is TGTGCCTGGAGTGTACCCAGGGACAGGGAACGAGAAAAACTGTTTTTT.

This chain joins TRBV27 and TRBJ1-2, with 7 nucleotides matching TRBD1. The CDR3 is 14 amino acids. Germline trimming cut 5 bases from V and 8 bases from J; bases unmatched to any gene: 11. CDR1 MNHEY and CDR2 SMNVEV come from the germline V gene (reference sequence). CDR3: CASSPSQGLSGYTF. The DNA for the CDR3 is TGTGCCAGCAGTCCATCACAGGGGTTATCGGGCTACACCTTC.

This chain uses TRBV28 with TRBJ2-1; possible D gene TRBD2, 6 bases. Trimming removed 6 bases at V and 6 bases at J, with 15 bases between. Germline values: CDR1 MDHEN, CDR2 SYDVKM. The CDR3 is made up of 14 amino acids. The CDR3, as DNA: TGTGCCAGCAGACGGACCCCCGGGGGCAATGAGCAGTTCTTC. It encodes CASRRTPGGNEQFF. Filled out from reference TRBV28 and TRBJ2-1, the complete variable domain reads DVKVTQSSRYLVKRTGEKVFLECVQDMDHENMFWYRQDPGLGLRLIYFSYDVKMKEKGDIPEGYSVSREKKERFSLILESASTNQTSMYLCASRRTPGGNEQFFGPGTRLTVL.

V usage is TRBV28 and J usage is TRBJ2-7, with 7 bases matching TRBD1. Losses at the gene ends were 4 bases for V and 2 bases for J; bases not matched to a gene: 5. The CDR3 extends over 14 amino acids. The germline V gene encodes CDR1 MDHEN and CDR2 SYDVKM. In DNA, the CDR3 is TGTGCCAGCAGTTACCGGGACAGAGCCTACGAGCAGTACTTC. The encoded protein is CASSYRDRAYEQYF.

The chain links TRBV7-9 to TRBJ2-1; D is perhaps TRBD2 (6 bases). Per the germline V gene, CDR1 is SEHNR and CDR2 is FQNEAQ (reference sequence). The CDR3 loop spans 15 amino acids. Trimming removed 5 bases at V and 6 bases at J, with 17 bases between. The CDR3 DNA is TGTGCCAGCAGCCCTGAGCGGGCTAGGGTCAATGAGCAGTTCTTC. Its protein is CASSPERARVNEQFF.

The rearrangement joins TRBV6-6 to TRBJ1-1; D remains unclear. Trimming cost V 10 bases and J 1 base, with 10 bases left between them. The germline V gene has CDR1 MNHNY and CDR2 SVGAGI (reference sequence). The CDR3 has 12 residues. DNA for the CDR3: TGTGCCACCGAAGGTTGGAACACTGAAGCTTTCTTT. Amino acid sequence: CATEGWNTEAFF.

The chain employs TRBV7-8 and TRBJ2-7; 11 bases match TRBD2. From germline, CDR1 is SGHVS and CDR2 FQNEAQ. With V trimmed by 2 bases and J by 0 bases, 9 bases remained unmatched. The CDR3 runs 18 residues. The CDR3 nucleotides are TGTGCCAGCAGCTTATATGCGACTAGCGGGGTTAGCTCCTACGAGCAGTACTTC. Encoded protein: CASSLYATSGVSSYEQYF.

This sequence joins TRBV28 and TRBJ2-1, with TRBD2 matching 9 bases. The CDR3 has 14 residues. Trimming took 6 bases from V and 6 from J; bases not matched to a gene: 6. CDR1 and CDR2 (germline): MDHEN, SYDVKM. The CDR3 loop reads CASSQSGRSNEQFF. CDR3 coding DNA: TGTGCCAGCAGCCAAAGCGGGAGGTCCAATGAGCAGTTCTTC.